Presented here are 15 T cell receptor beta chains from one specimen sequenced in a study of cytomegalovirus exposure and HLA in healthy donors. With 60 Vbeta and 13 Jbeta primers, the PCR was carried out. Method: immunoSEQ multiplex PCR; TCRdb's copy keeps in-frame clones and lacks some. The table records 100,000 to 150,000 clones, about three fifths of them present only once. Material: PBMCs. These receptor sequences come from a woman aged 40 to 50 in good health and CMV-seropositive.

This rearrangement joins TRBV2 to TRBJ2-7; unclear D gene. CDR1 is SNHLY and CDR2 is FYNNEI in the germline V gene. The length of the CDR3 is 13 residues. Trimming took off 3 bases at V and 2 bases at J, with 8 bases between the two ends. The CDR3 nucleotides are TGTGCCAGCAGTGATAGCTATACCTACGAGCAGTACTTC. This translates into CASSDSYTYEQYF. Using reference TRBV2 and TRBJ2-7 for the parts outside the CDR3, the full variable domain is EPEVTQTPSHQVTQMGQEVILRCVPISNHLYFYWYRQILGQKVEFLVSFYNNEISEKSEIFDDQFSVERPDGSNFTLKIRSTKLEDSAMYFCASSDSYTYEQYFGPGTRLTVT.

The rearrangement links TRBV6-1 to TRBJ2-1; 15 bases fit TRBD2. This CDR3 region has 15 residues. The germline V gene has CDR1 MNHNS and CDR2 SASEGT. The J segment lost 10 bases and the V segment lost 3 bases, leaving 4 bases of the junction unmatched. CDR3 sequence (DNA): TGTGCCAGCAGTGACGGGACTAGCGGGAGGAGGGAGCAGTTCTTC. It translates to CASSDGTSGRREQFF.

The rearrangement joins TRBV7-9 to TRBJ1-4, with TRBD1 identical over 7 bases. Germline trimming cut 5 bases from V and 7 bases from J; bases unmatched to any gene: 7. The germline gives CDR1 SEHNR, CDR2 FQNEAQ (reference sequence). The CDR3 loop spans 14 amino acids. The CDR3 coding sequence is TGTGCCAGCAGCCCTACAGGGGCAACTGAAAAACTGTTTTTT. Its translation is CASSPTGATEKLFF.

This chain connects TRBV19 to TRBJ1-6; TRBD1 aligns across 7 bases. Germline V gives CDR1 LNHDA, CDR2 SQIVND (reference sequence). The CDR3 consists of 15 residues. Trimming took 4 bases from V and 7 from J; bases not matched to a gene: 7. CDR3 residues: CASSRGQVGNSPLHF. CDR3 DNA: TGTGCCAGTAGTAGAGGACAGGTTGGAAATTCACCCCTCCACTTT.

The chain is built from TRBV27 and TRBJ2-3, with 10 nucleotides matching TRBD2. The ends lost 5 bases at V and 6 bases at J; junction bases unmatched: 20. The CDR3 loop spans 19 amino acids. CDR1 MNHEY and CDR2 SMNVEV come from the germline V gene (reference sequence). The CDR3 is CASSKELSGRTLKRDTQYF. DNA for the CDR3: TGTGCCAGCAGTAAAGAACTTAGCGGGAGGACGCTAAAAAGGGATACGCAGTATTTT.

This clone was counted a few times. The rearrangement joins TRBV7-9 to TRBJ1-1; D unclear. Looked up from germline, CDR1 is SEHNR and CDR2 is FQNEAQ (reference sequence). The V end was cut by 1 base, the J end by 1 base, with 10 bases between. The CDR3 loop spans 15 amino acids. DNA of the CDR3: TGTGCCAGCAGCTTAGACCCAAGCCCGAACACTGAAGCTTTCTTT. This translates into CASSLDPSPNTEAFF.

This clone was recorded a few times. The DNA of the CDR3 is TGTGCCAGCAGCTTAGAAGGACTAGCGGTTTCTTACAATGAGCAGTTCTTC. This gives the protein CASSLEGLAVSYNEQFF. The chain has TRBV7-8 and TRBJ2-1; TRBD2 agrees at 10 bases. The CDR3 is made up of 17 amino acids. Per germline, CDR1 SGHVS and CDR2 FQNEAQ. The trim removed 1 base at V and 4 bases at J, leaving 7 bases unmatched.

The sample holds a few counts of this clone. The chain recombines TRBV10-2 with TRBJ1-4; D remains unclear. V lost 8 bases to trimming and J lost 0 bases, with 16 bases between them. The germline CDR1 and CDR2 sequences are WSHSY and SAAADI. The CDR3 runs to 16 residues. CDR3 nucleotides: TGCGCCAGCCCGGTCGTCCAATATGCAACTAATGAAAAACTGTTTTTT. It is translated as CASPVVQYATNEKLFF.

V usage is TRBV7-9 and J usage is TRBJ2-1, with 10 bases fitting TRBD2. Losses at the gene ends were 2 bases for V and 6 bases for J; bases not matched to a gene: 4. Germline V gives CDR1 SEHNR, CDR2 FQNEAQ (reference sequence). The CDR3 has 15 residues. The CDR3 DNA reads as TGTGCCAGCAGCTTACTAGCGGGGGTATTCAATGAGCAGTTCTTC. It encodes CASSLLAGVFNEQFF.

J is TRBJ2-2 and V is TRBV28; 9 bases are a match to TRBD2. This CDR3 has 16 residues. From germline, CDR1 is MDHEN and CDR2 SYDVKM. The V and J ends lost 8 bases and 6 bases, in that order; junction bases with no gene match: 13. CDR3 DNA: TGTGCCAGCGGAATTTTAGCGGGAGAAGTTGCCGGGGAGCTGTTTTTT. Its translation is CASGILAGEVAGELFF.

The chain's CDR3 is CASNKGPTSEAFF. Written as DNA, the CDR3 is TGTGCCAGCAACAAGGGGCCCACCTCGGAAGCTTTCTTT. The rearrangement uses TRBV2 and TRBJ1-1, with a possible D match to TRBD1 (5 bases). Trimming cost V 7 bases and J 8 bases, with 17 bases left between them. The germline V gene has CDR1 SNHLY and CDR2 FYNNEI. This CDR3 is 13 amino acids long.

Of note for this clone: The sample has other DNA sequences that encode this CDR3 too. The chain joins TRBV11-2 to TRBJ2-7, with D possibly TRBD1 on 6 matching bases. The CDR3 loop spans 13 amino acids. The V gene lost 5 bases and the J gene lost 2 bases, with 10 bases spanning the gap. CDR1 SGHAT and CDR2 FQNNGV come from the germline V gene. The CDR3 DNA reads as TGTGCCAGCAGCCTAGGGACAACCTACGAGCAGTACTTC. This sequence encodes CASSLGTTYEQYF.

The chain couples TRBV30 to TRBJ2-5; no definite D call. Trimming cost V 6 bases and J 0 bases, with 8 bases left between them. The CDR3 totals 12 residues. Per the germline V gene, CDR1 is GTSNPN and CDR2 is SVGIG (reference sequence). CDR3 DNA sequence: TGTGCCTGTAGAGCGTACCAAGAGACCCAGTACTTC. Amino acids: CACRAYQETQYF.

As to this clone: The junction departs from germline at one end; a sequencing error may be responsible. The rearrangement links TRBV6-1 to TRBJ2-5, with TRBD1 as a possible D gene (5 bases). This CDR3 spans 15 amino acids. Per germline, CDR1 MNHNS and CDR2 SASEGT. The CDR3 protein is CASSEGAGWKETQYF. CDR3 in DNA: TGTGCCAGCAGCGAAGGGGCAGGGTGGAAGGAGACCCAGTACTTC.

This clone was observed once. The chain has TRBV19 and TRBJ2-7; the D gene is possibly TRBD2 (6 bases). The germline V gene encodes CDR1 LNHDA and CDR2 SQIVND (reference sequence). The CDR3 is 13 residues long. V lost 3 bases and J 3 bases, leaving 9 bases between the germline ends. As DNA, the CDR3 is TGTGCCAGTAGTATGGCGGGGCTCTACGAGCAGTACTTC. Translation gives CASSMAGLYEQYF.